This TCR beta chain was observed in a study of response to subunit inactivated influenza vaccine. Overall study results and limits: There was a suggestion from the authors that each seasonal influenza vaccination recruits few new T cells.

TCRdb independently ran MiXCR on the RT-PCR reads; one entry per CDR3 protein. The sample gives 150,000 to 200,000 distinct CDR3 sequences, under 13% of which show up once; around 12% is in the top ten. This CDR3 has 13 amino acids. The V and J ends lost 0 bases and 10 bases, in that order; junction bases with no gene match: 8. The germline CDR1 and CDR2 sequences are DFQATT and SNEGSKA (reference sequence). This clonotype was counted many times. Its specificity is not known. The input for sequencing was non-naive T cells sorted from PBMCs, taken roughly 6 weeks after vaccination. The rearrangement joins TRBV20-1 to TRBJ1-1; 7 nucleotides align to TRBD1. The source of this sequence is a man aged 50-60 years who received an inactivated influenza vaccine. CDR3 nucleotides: TGCAGTGCTAGAGATCCGCAGGGGGATGGAGCTTTCTTT. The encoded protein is CSARDPQGDGAFF.